A selection of T cell receptor beta chains follows, all from one sample in a study of T cell changes during pregnancy in multiple sclerosis. Here immunoSEQ multiplex PCR was the method, and the copy in TCRdb shows in-frame clones only, minus some. The sample gives 40,000 to 50,000 clones, over 75% of which show up once; around 0.64% is in the top ten. The sequenced sample was CD4+ T cells from peripheral blood mononuclear cells, obtained before pregnancy. All receptors come from a female donor with multiple sclerosis, enrolled in a pregnancy study. CDR3s include the opening cysteine and the closing phenylalanine or tryptophan. Fields, in order: V gene, CDR3 protein.

V gene: TRBV5-1
CDR3 protein: CASSLGRHSNTGELFF

V gene: TRBV11-2
CDR3 protein: CASSLLAGSGELFF

V gene: TRBV5-1
CDR3 protein: CASSLNWDSQETQYF

V gene: TRBV2
CDR3 protein: CASSARTGSGDTQYF

V gene: TRBV6-5
CDR3 protein: CASRGGHTEAFF

V gene: TRBV27
CDR3 protein: CASSPSPGQIGETEAFF

V gene: TRBV6-5
CDR3 protein: CASRPVGNYGYTF

V gene: TRBV9
CDR3 protein: CASSVMGHMNTEAFF

V gene: TRBV28
CDR3 protein: CASSLLLRAGVNTEAFF

V gene: TRBV10-3
CDR3 protein: CAISDEGNQPQHF

V gene: TRBV4-1
CDR3 protein: CASSQASPTSGGHNEQFF

V gene: TRBV11-1
CDR3 protein: CASSQGAGETQYF

V gene: TRBV7-2
CDR3 protein: CASSLISRNEQYF

V gene: TRBV6-5
CDR3 protein: CASRLNGFGYTF

V gene: TRBV14
CDR3 protein: CASSQGTSGSDMWRNIQYF

V gene: TRBV5-1
CDR3 protein: CASNSFLPDGRGGHRTGELFF

V gene: TRBV5-1
CDR3 protein: CASSFQGLDQETQYF

V gene: TRBV6-4
CDR3 protein: CASSRDRVSGELFF

V gene: TRBV4-2
CDR3 protein: CASSQVGAYTQYF

V gene: TRBV11-3
CDR3 protein: CASSVTGLAGYNEQFF

V gene: TRBV5-1
CDR3 protein: CASSLGDRGLNTEAFF

V gene: TRBV2
CDR3 protein: CASSERGGSYNEQFF

V gene: TRBV30
CDR3 protein: CAWSVLTEGASF

V gene: TRBV7-2
CDR3 protein: CASRGQGSNTGELFF

V gene: TRBV18
CDR3 protein: CASSLYPTGKAYNEQFF

V gene: TRBV28
CDR3 protein: CASSYWTSIGETQYF